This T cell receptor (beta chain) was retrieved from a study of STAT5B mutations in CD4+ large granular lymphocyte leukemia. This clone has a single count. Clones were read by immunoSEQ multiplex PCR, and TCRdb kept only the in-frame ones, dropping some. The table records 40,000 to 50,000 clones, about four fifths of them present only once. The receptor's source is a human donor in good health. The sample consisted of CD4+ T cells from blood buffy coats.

The DNA of the CDR3 is TGTGCCAGCGGGGCGGGGACTTTCTACACAGATACGCAGTATTTT. As protein: CASGAGTFYTDTQYF. This sequence joins TRBV9 and TRBJ2-3; TRBD2 might be the D (6 bases). Germline loops: CDR1 SGDLS, CDR2 YYNGEE. CDR3 size: 15 residues. Trimming removed 7 bases at V and 2 bases at J, with 17 bases between.